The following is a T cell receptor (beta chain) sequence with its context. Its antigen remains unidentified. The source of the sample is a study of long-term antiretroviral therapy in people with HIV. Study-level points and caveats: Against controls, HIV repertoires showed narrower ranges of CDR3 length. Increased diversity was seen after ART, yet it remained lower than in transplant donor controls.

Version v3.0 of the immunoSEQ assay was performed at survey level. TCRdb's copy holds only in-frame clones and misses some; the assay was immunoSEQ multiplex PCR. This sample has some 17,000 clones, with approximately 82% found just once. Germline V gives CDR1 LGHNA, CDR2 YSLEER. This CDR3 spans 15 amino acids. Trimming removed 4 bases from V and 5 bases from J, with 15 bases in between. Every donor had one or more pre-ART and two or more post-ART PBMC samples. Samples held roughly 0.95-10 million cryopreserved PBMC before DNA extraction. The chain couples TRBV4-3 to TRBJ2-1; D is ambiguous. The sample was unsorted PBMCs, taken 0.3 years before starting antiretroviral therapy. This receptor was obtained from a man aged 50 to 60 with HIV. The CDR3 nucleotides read TGCGCCAGCAGCCTAATATTACATGATAACAATGAGCAGTTCTTC. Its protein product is CASSLILHDNNEQFF.